This T cell receptor beta chain was identified during a study of beta chain features in type 1 diabetes. The overall study: Cell yields, age and gender were similar between patients and healthy donors.

V was clipped by 4 bases and J by 4 bases; unmatched bases: 6. There are 15 residues in the CDR3. Germline V CDR1 and CDR2: MDHEN, SYDVKM. In total, each donor contributed a single heparinised blood draw that averaged around 0.12 L. CD4+ cells of the naive, central memory, regulatory and stem cell-like memory types were sorted via CD45RO/CCR7/CD25/CD127/CD95/CD27. Sequencing targeted expressed TCRB transcripts, as all isolated RNA had been reverse transcribed. Here immunoSEQ multiplex PCR was the method, and the copy in TCRdb shows in-frame clones only, minus some. The sample records 500,000 to 650,000 clones, roughly an eighth being singletons. Points from the study as a whole: All four CD4+ subsets from Type 1 diabetes patients carried moderately but significantly shorter TCRB CDR3s.

As regards this clone: What it binds is not known.

This receptor was identified in a man aged 25 to 40 with type 1 diabetes. Sequencing used naive CD4+ T cells from blood. This chain joins TRBV28 and TRBJ1-2; 10 bases match TRBD1. For the CDR3, the DNA is TGTGCCAGCAGTTGGGGGGACAGGGGTGTCTATGGCTACACCTTC. It codes for CASSWGDRGVYGYTF.